The T cell receptor beta chain described here comes from a study of T cell responses to AZD1222 COVID-19 vaccine. Germline V CDR1 and CDR2: SGDLS, YYNGEE. V dropped 4 bases and J dropped 4 bases, with 8 bases sitting between them. The CDR3 consists of 13 residues. Only in-frame clones appear in the TCRdb table, and some are missing; sequencing was by immunoSEQ multiplex PCR. Here the sample spans 160,000 or so clones, about 89% being singletons. This receptor was identified in an adult in good health. The source was peripheral blood, collected on day 0 of AZD1222 vaccination. This chain links TRBV9 with TRBJ2-2; D remains ambiguous. The DNA for the CDR3 is TGTGCCAGCAGCCGGCCGAGCACCGGGGAGCTGTTTTTT. This sequence encodes CASSRPSTGELFF. The full variable domain, completed using reference TRBV9 and TRBJ2-2, is DSGVTQTPKHLITATGQRVTLRCSPRSGDLSVYWYQQSLDQGLQFLIQYYNGEERAKGNILERFSAQQFPDLHSELNLSSLELGDSALYFCASSRPSTGELFFGEGSRLTVL.